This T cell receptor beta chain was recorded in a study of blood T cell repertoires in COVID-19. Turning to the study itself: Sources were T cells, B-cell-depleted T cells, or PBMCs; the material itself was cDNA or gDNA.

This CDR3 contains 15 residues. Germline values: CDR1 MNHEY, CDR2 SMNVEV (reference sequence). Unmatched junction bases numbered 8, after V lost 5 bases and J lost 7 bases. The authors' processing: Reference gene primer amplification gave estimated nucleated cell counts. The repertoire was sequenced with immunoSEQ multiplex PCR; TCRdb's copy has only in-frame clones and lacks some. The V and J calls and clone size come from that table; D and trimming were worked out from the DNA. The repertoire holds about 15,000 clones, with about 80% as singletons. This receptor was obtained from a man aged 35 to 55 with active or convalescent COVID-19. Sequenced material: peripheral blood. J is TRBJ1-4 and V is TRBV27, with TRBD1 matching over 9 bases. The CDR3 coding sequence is TGTGCCAGCAGTCCTATGACAGGGGGATCTGAAAAACTGTTTTTT. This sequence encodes CASSPMTGGSEKLFF.